The 24 T cell receptor beta chains presented below share a single source sample, sequenced in a study of T cells in Graves' hyperthyroidism and ophthalmopathy. From RNA transcripts, TCR beta CDR3 regions were amplified. First-round RT-PCR of the TCR CDR3 relied on the HTBI primer set. TCRdb used MiXCR to reprocess the multiplex PCR reads, holding one entry per CDR3 protein. This sample has about 600,000 distinct CDR3 sequences; about a sixth occur once, and the top ten carry 2.5% to 4%. What was sequenced was blood. Receptor source: a middle-aged woman with Graves' ophthalmopathy.

This clonotype has ten or more counts. CDR3 residues: CSADSDSGALLNQETQYF. The CDR3 coding sequence is TGCAGTGCGGACTCTGACTCAGGGGCCCTCCTTAACCAAGAGACCCAGTACTTC. The gene calls are TRBV20-1 and TRBJ2-5; a weak D match, TRBD1 (6 bases). V was clipped by 6 bases and J by 0 bases, with 26 bases between them. This CDR3 region has 18 residues. In germline, CDR1 is DFQATT, CDR2 SNEGSKA (reference sequence).

The genes are TRBV3-1 and TRBJ1-1, with a possible D match to TRBD1 (5 bases). Germline V gives CDR1 LGHDT, CDR2 YNNKEL (reference sequence). Deletions cut 5 bases from V and 5 bases from J, with 15 bases between. The CDR3 length is 14 residues. The CDR3 DNA is TGTGCCAGCAGCTACCAGGGTATGTGGACTGAAGCTTTCTTT. Amino acid sequence: CASSYQGMWTEAFF.

This clonotype was counted at least ten times. The chain is built from TRBV6-2 or TRBV6-3 and TRBJ1-1; no reliable D call. CDR3 length: 15 residues. Germline CDR1 is MNHEY and CDR2 is SVGEGT. The V end was cut by 2 bases, the J end by 4 bases, with 14 bases between. CDR3 nucleotides: TGTGCCAGCAGTTACCAAGGCCGCGGCGGCACTGAAGCTTTCTTT. This translates into CASSYQGRGGTEAFF.

The V call is TRBV25-1, the J call TRBJ2-1; 7 positions agree with TRBD2. There are 14 residues in the CDR3. The germline V gene encodes CDR1 MGHDK and CDR2 SYGVNS. V trimming: 7 bases; J trimming: 8 bases; junction bases outside the gene matches: 11. CDR3 nucleotide sequence: TGTGCCAGCACTCAACTAGGGAGGGACCATGAGCAGTTCTTC. It translates to CASTQLGRDHEQFF.

This clonotype was recorded many times. This chain connects TRBV2 to TRBJ2-5; 8 nucleotides line up with TRBD2. Germline CDR1 SNHLY, CDR2 FYNNEI. Unmatched junction bases numbered 13, after V lost 3 bases and J lost 4 bases. This CDR3 has 17 amino acids. The CDR3 DNA reads TGTGCCAGCAGTGATCGGACTAGCCCGAGCGGGACAGAGACCCAGTACTTC. This gives the protein CASSDRTSPSGTETQYF.

This clonotype was picked up many times. CDR3 DNA: TGTGCCAGCAGCTTGGGACAGGGGGCCACTAGCACAGATACGCAGTATTTT. Its protein is CASSLGQGATSTDTQYF. The rearrangement uses TRBV5-8 and TRBJ2-3; 10 bases align to TRBD1. Germline CDR1 SGHTS, CDR2 YDEGEE. The CDR3 is 17 amino acids. J gave up 0 bases and V 0 bases, and 4 bases lay outside the gene matches.

In this sample, this clonotype turned up many times. The chain employs TRBV2 and TRBJ2-7, with a possible D match to TRBD2 (5 bases). The CDR3 runs 16 residues. The V gene lost 2 bases and the J gene lost 2 bases, with 16 bases spanning the gap. The germline gives CDR1 SNHLY, CDR2 FYNNEI. The CDR3 loop reads CASSETPTEVPYEQYF. The CDR3 region has the DNA TGTGCCAGCAGTGAAACCCCCACGGAGGTGCCCTACGAGCAGTACTTC.

CDR3 region: CASSLRTGGDADTQYF. The CDR3 DNA reads TGTGCCAGCAGCCTCCGGACAGGGGGCGACGCAGATACGCAGTATTTT. The V gene is TRBV9, the J gene TRBJ2-3, with 11 bases lining up with TRBD1. The trim removed 4 bases at V and 4 bases at J, leaving 8 bases unmatched. The CDR3 runs 16 residues. Germline CDR1 and CDR2: SGDLS and YYNGEE.

Here the CDR3 reads CASSEAYRVILVNTEAFF. The CDR3 bases are TGTGCCAGCAGTGAAGCGTACAGGGTGATACTCGTGAACACTGAAGCTTTCTTT. This chain uses TRBV6-1 with TRBJ1-1; a possible D gene is TRBD1 (6 bases). V was clipped by 0 bases and J by 0 bases, with 17 bases between them. The CDR3 extends over 18 amino acids. The germline V gene has CDR1 MNHNS and CDR2 SASEGT.

In its sample, this clonotype was seen a few times. The chain has TRBV10-2 and TRBJ1-2; 9 nucleotides agree with TRBD1. This CDR3 contains 16 residues. Germline V CDR1 and CDR2: WSHSY, SAAADI. Trimming removed 11 bases from V and 3 bases from J; junction bases left unmatched: 16. This CDR3 reads CACRKTGDRVDYGYTF. CDR3 sequence (DNA): TGCGCCTGTCGAAAAACAGGGGACAGGGTAGACTATGGCTACACCTTC.

The table lists this clonotype with many counts. The chain uses TRBV3-1 and TRBJ2-7; 14 bases line up with TRBD2. Looked up from germline, CDR1 is LGHDT and CDR2 is YNNKEL (reference sequence). The CDR3 spans 18 residues. The V segment lost 4 bases and the J segment 6 bases; nucleotides outside the gene matches: 14. The CDR3 region has the DNA TGTGCCAGCAGCCGAGGGGGGACTAGCGGGAGAGAGAATCCCGAGCAGTACTTC. As protein: CASSRGGTSGRENPEQYF.

This clonotype was seen more than once but under ten times. This chain connects TRBV2 to TRBJ2-4; 9 positions agree with TRBD1. The CDR3 is 18 amino acids. Germline V gene sequence: CDR1 SNHLY, CDR2 FYNNEI. V lost 5 bases to trimming and J lost 1 base; unmatched junction nucleotides: 12. The CDR3 sequence is CASSSGQGESRAKNIQYF. For the CDR3, the DNA is TGTGCCAGCAGTTCGGGACAGGGAGAGAGTAGGGCCAAAAACATTCAGTACTTC.

In its sample, this clonotype was seen once. Being one base from a much bigger clone, this may be a read error. The chain joins TRBV2 to TRBJ1-1, with TRBD1 as a possible D gene (5 bases). This CDR3 spans 11 amino acids. Germline assignment: CDR1 SNHLY and CDR2 FYNNEI. V lost 10 bases to trimming and J lost 11 bases, with 17 bases between them. CDR3 residues: CATGRGTSAFF. The CDR3 DNA is TGTGCCACCGGCCGGGGGACGAGTGCTTTCTTT.

This clonotype came up many times. The chain employs TRBV11-2 and TRBJ2-7; weak D call: TRBD2 (6 bases). The CDR3 has 13 amino acids. From germline, CDR1 is SGHAT and CDR2 FQNNGV. Deletions cut 5 bases from V and 7 bases from J, with 15 bases between. CDR3 bases: TGTGCCAGCAGCGGGACTGGGGGTTGGGAGCAGTACTTC. Protein product: CASSGTGGWEQYF.

This clonotype has ten or more counts. The rearrangement uses TRBV2 and TRBJ1-1; D remains ambiguous. This CDR3 contains 12 residues. V was trimmed by 2 bases and J by 5 bases, leaving 6 bases between them. Germline V gene lookup returns CDR1 SNHLY and CDR2 FYNNEI. The CDR3 region has the DNA TGTGCCAGCAGTGAACTGGTTACTGAAGCTTTCTTT. As protein: CASSELVTEAFF.

The sample holds a few counts of this clonotype. In DNA form, the CDR3 reads TGTGCCAGCAGCCAAAAAGGGGGGACCGAAAAACTGTTTTTT. Protein sequence: CASSQKGGTEKLFF. The genes are TRBV4-2 and TRBJ1-4, with a tentative D call TRBD1 (6 bases). The CDR3 length is 14 residues. Germline values: CDR1 LGHNA, CDR2 YNFKEQ. V dropped 2 bases and J dropped 8 bases, with 12 bases sitting between them.

In its sample, this clonotype was seen many times. The rearrangement links TRBV20-1 to TRBJ2-7, with a weak D call TRBD2 (5 bases). Deletions cut 3 bases from V and 0 bases from J, with 6 bases between. The germline gives CDR1 DFQATT, CDR2 SNEGSKA (reference sequence). This CDR3 contains 12 residues. In DNA, the CDR3 is TGCAGTGCTAGCGGGATCTCCTACGAGCAGTACTTC. This gives the protein CSASGISYEQYF.

This clonotype was seen many times. The chain uses TRBV2 and TRBJ1-2; no clear D. Trimming stripped 6 bases from V and 8 bases from J, with 16 bases between. Germline loops: CDR1 SNHLY, CDR2 FYNNEI. This CDR3 has 13 residues. Here the CDR3 DNA reads TGTGCCAGCAGACCCGGGAGCGACAAGGGCTACACCTTC. Translating gives CASRPGSDKGYTF.

This clonotype was counted ten times or more. The CDR3 sequence: CASNKPGQAIYEQYF. The CDR3 DNA follows: TGTGCCAGCAATAAACCGGGACAGGCAATCTACGAGCAGTACTTC. This rearrangement joins TRBV6-1 to TRBJ2-7; 8 bases line up with TRBD1. Per germline, CDR1 MNHNS and CDR2 SASEGT. J lost 3 bases, V lost 7 bases, and 11 bases had no gene match. The CDR3 runs to 15 residues.

This clonotype was picked up a small number of times. The chain recombines TRBV12-3 or TRBV12-4 with TRBJ1-4, with D perhaps matching TRBD1 (6 bases). The CDR3 has 12 residues. V was clipped by 8 bases and J by 8 bases, with 12 bases between them. CDR3 protein: CASGRGQEKLFF. CDR3 coding DNA: TGTGCCAGCGGACGGGGGCAAGAAAAACTGTTTTTT.

This clonotype was counted once. This rearrangement joins TRBV2 to TRBJ1-6; 8 nucleotides agree with TRBD1. The CDR3 extends over 14 amino acids. V lost 10 bases, J lost 10 bases, and 12 bases stayed unmatched. Germline V gene data show CDR1 as SNHLY and CDR2 as FYNNEI. CDR3 in DNA: TGTGCCATCAAGAGGGGGACAGGAGAATCACCCCTCCACTTT. It yields the protein CAIKRGTGESPLHF.

This clonotype was detected only a few times. The chain recombines TRBV5-4 with TRBJ1-1, with a possible D match to TRBD1 (5 bases). The CDR3 extends over 17 amino acids. Deletions cut 1 base from V and 4 bases from J, with 20 bases between. Germline values: CDR1 SGHNT, CDR2 YYREEE (reference sequence). CDR3 DNA: TGTGCCAGCAGCTTGTTGCAGGGAGGGTCTGTGGGCACTGAAGCTTTCTTT. Translation gives CASSLLQGGSVGTEAFF.

J is TRBJ2-5 and V is TRBV5-1, with TRBD1 identical over 7 bases. V shed 6 bases, J shed 3 bases, and the junction held 8 bases outside the gene matches. CDR1 and CDR2 from the germline V gene are SGHRS and YFSETQ. There are 14 residues in the CDR3. The CDR3 protein is CASTRTGAKETQYF. The CDR3, as DNA: TGCGCCAGCACCCGGACAGGAGCTAAAGAGACCCAGTACTTC.

This clonotype was found many times. The chain links TRBV18 to TRBJ1-2; D is unresolved. In germline, CDR1 is KGHSH, CDR2 LQKENI. V lost 0 bases, J lost 1 base, and 3 bases lay in between. This CDR3 region has 13 residues. CDR3 region: CASSPPDNYGYTF. The CDR3 coding sequence is TGTGCCAGCTCACCACCAGATAACTATGGCTACACCTTC.